The clone carrying this T cell receptor (beta chain) was seen at least ten times. The entry originates in a study of early T cells in non-severe SARS-CoV-2 infection. Across the whole study: Whole-blood bulk RNA, unsorted, was sequenced, and chains were unpaired.

Molecules of cDNA were individually given unique molecular identifiers that were attached to them. TCRdb recomputed calls from the 5' RACE reads with MiXCR, one row per CDR3 protein. The repertoire has nearly 110,000 distinct CDR3 sequences, around 10% of them found once; the top ten carry approximately 6.9%. Trimming removed 4 bases from V and 6 bases from J, with 14 bases in between. Germline CDR1 and CDR2: SGHNT and YYREEE (reference sequence). This CDR3 is 13 amino acids long. The receptor was isolated from an adult who was a healthcare worker with PCR-confirmed SARS-CoV-2 infection or an uninfected control (not recorded which). Sequencing was carried out using whole blood. The J gene is TRBJ2-7, the V gene TRBV5-4, with D perhaps assigned TRBD1 or TRBD2 (5 bases each). CDR3 sequence (DNA): TGTGCCAGCAGCGTGGGGACCAACTTCGAGCAGTACTTC. As protein: CASSVGTNFEQYF.